A single sample gave rise to the 5 T cell receptor beta chains below, sequenced in a study of blood T cells in healthy people across ages (dated by TCRdb to the mid-2010s). Receptors were amplified or captured by 5' RACE. TCRdb shows the sequencer as Illumina HiSeq 2500. A second PCR of roughly 6 to 11 cycles was performed with a sample-barcoded 5' primer and a J-beta primer mix. TCRdb's own reprocessing of the public reads used fastp at Q25 and MiXCR and kept productive beta chains. Here each entry gathers all rows of one CDR3 protein and keeps the most common genes and DNA. The sample table lists some 1,000,000 distinct CDR3 sequences, roughly 24% of them with a count of one. The ten largest clones add up to around 0.75% of the sample. The same data also contributed to another study, on T cells of mothers and their children.

Material for sequencing was blood. All receptors derive from a girl under 10 years old in good health.

This clonotype was counted a few times. The chain recombines TRBV5-6 with TRBJ2-5; TRBD2 might be the D (7 bases). This CDR3 is built from 17 residues. Trimming stripped 0 bases from V and 4 bases from J, with 19 bases between. Germline lookup yields CDR1 SGHDT and CDR2 YYEEEE. CDR3 residues: CASSLARGGGRGETQYF. In DNA, the CDR3 is TGTGCCAGCAGCTTGGCCAGAGGGGGGGGCAGGGGAGAGACCCAGTACTTC.

This chain uses TRBV6-2 or TRBV6-3 with TRBJ2-5; D is undetermined. The V gene's germline CDR1 is MNHEY and CDR2 SVGEGT. V dropped 9 bases and J dropped 2 bases, with 16 bases sitting between them. The CDR3 is made up of 14 amino acids. Here the CDR3 DNA reads TGTGCCAGTAAGAAGTATACTTCTCAAGAGACCCAGTACTTC. This translates into CASKKYTSQETQYF.

This clonotype was counted only a few times. The junction departs from germline at one end; a sequencing error may be responsible. This chain joins TRBV13 and TRBJ2-7; 7 bases line up with TRBD2. Germline-derived CDR1 and CDR2 are PRHDT and FYEKMQ (reference sequence). This CDR3 comprises 13 residues. The CDR3 bases are TGTGCCAGCAGCTCTAGCGGAAGAGACGAGCAGCACTTC. Protein sequence: CASSSSGRDEQHF.

The J gene is TRBJ2-7, the V gene TRBV27; 7 bases match TRBD2. The J call is in doubt because the DNA end fits TRBJ2-1 better. This CDR3 has 14 residues. Germline loops: CDR1 MNHEY, CDR2 SMNVEV (reference sequence). CDR3: CASETSAYPNEQFF. As DNA, the CDR3 is TGTGCCAGCGAAACTAGCGCATACCCCAATGAGCAGTTCTTC.

The chain recombines TRBV7-6 with TRBJ1-5; the D gene is possibly TRBD1 (5 bases). The germline V gene encodes CDR1 SGHVS and CDR2 FNYEAQ. Trimming cost V 5 bases and J 4 bases, with 15 bases left between them. The CDR3 is 15 residues long. In nucleotides, the CDR3 is TGTGCCAGCAGCCCGACCGGGACCTTGAATCAGCCCCAGCATTTT. This encodes CASSPTGTLNQPQHF.